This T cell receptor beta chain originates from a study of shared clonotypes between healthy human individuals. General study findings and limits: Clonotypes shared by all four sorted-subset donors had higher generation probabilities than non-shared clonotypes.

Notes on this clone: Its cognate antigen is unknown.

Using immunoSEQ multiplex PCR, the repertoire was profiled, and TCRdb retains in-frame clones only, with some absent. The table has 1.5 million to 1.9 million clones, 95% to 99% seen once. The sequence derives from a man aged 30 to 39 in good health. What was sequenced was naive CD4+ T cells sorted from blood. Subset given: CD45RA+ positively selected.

Written as DNA, the CDR3 is TGTGCCAGCAGCTCTGGCTACGAGCAGTACTTC. The encoded protein is CASSSGYEQYF. The chain uses TRBV9 and TRBJ2-7; D is undetermined. The CDR3 covers 11 residues. V lost 4 bases and J lost 3, with 5 bases in between. Germline CDR1 reads SGDLS; CDR2 reads YYNGEE.